This T cell receptor beta chain was identified in a study of post-analysis software for immune sequencing data. On the study more broadly: Relapsing-remitting, secondary progressive and progressive-relapsing forms made up the multiple sclerosis disease courses. Study-level results: Normalized Chao1 diversity in multiple sclerosis patients fell significantly below that of controls.

Incorporated into the TCR beta cDNA libraries were unique molecular identifiers, which served to reduce PCR and sequencing biases. TCRdb called the PCR reads again in MiXCR, with one record for every CDR3 protein. This repertoire shows around 700,000 distinct CDR3 sequences, roughly three fifths found once; its top ten account for about 11%. On this clonotype: Its cognate antigen is unknown.

The clonotype originates from a girl aged 2-15 years with multiple sclerosis. The sample taken for sequencing was blood.

The CDR3 nucleotides read TGCGCCAGCAGCTCCACAGCGCTCGGGGCCAACGTCCTGACTTTC. Protein: CASSSTALGANVLTF. The gene calls are TRBV5-1 and TRBJ2-6; no clear D. There are 15 residues in the CDR3. CDR1 and CDR2 from the germline V gene are SGHRS and YFSETQ. Trimming took off 3 bases at V and 4 bases at J, with 11 bases between the two ends.